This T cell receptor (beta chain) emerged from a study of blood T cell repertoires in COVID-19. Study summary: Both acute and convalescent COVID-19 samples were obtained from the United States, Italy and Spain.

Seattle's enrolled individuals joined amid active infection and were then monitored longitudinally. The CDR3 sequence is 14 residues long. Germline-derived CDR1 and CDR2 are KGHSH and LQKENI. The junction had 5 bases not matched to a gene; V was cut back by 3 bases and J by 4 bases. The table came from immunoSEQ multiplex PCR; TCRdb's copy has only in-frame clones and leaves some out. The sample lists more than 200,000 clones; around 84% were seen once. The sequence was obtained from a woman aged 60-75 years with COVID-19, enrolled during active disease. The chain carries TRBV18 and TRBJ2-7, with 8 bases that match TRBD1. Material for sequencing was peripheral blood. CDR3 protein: CASSPDRESYEQYF. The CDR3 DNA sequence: TGTGCCAGCTCACCGGACAGGGAGTCATACGAGCAGTACTTC.